This TCR beta chain is drawn from a study of radiation and T cells in renal cell carcinoma. Time point noted: baseline pretreatment blood. Sample treatment: 15 Gy SBRT to primary tumor, nephrectomy 4 weeks later. Trimming at V came to 5 bases and at J to 2 bases, leaving 5 bases not matched to a gene. Germline CDR1 and CDR2: LNHDA and SQIVND (reference sequence). The CDR3 runs to 14 residues. Profiling relied on immunoSEQ multiplex PCR, and the TCRdb table lists in-frame clones only, not all of them. The sample carries over 45,000 clones, 78% recorded once. The sequence came from a man aged 60-69 years with renal cell carcinoma. The sample here was blood, taken from a patient whose treatment included radiotherapy and nephrectomy. The genes are TRBV19 and TRBJ1-2; 7 bases line up with TRBD1. CDR3 nucleotides: TGTGCCAGTAGTTCGGGACAGCAAAACTATGGCTACACCTTC. Amino acids: CASSSGQQNYGYTF.